One sample yielded the 20 T cell receptor beta chains listed below, sequenced in a study of cytomegalovirus exposure and HLA in healthy donors. The primer mix had 60 Vbeta and 13 Jbeta primers. Data came from immunoSEQ multiplex PCR; TCRdb stores just in-frame clones and leaves some out. The table has roughly 140,000 clones, 75% to 80% seen once. Sequencing was done on a sample of PBMCs. These receptor sequences come from a male donor in good health and CMV-seronegative.

This clone was seen a handful of times. This chain joins TRBV9 and TRBJ2-7; D is possibly TRBD1 (5 bases). V lost 3 bases, J lost 0 bases, and 16 bases lay in between. From germline, CDR1 is SGDLS and CDR2 YYNGEE. This CDR3 has 16 residues. DNA for the CDR3: TGTGCCAGCAGCGAGGGGCCTAGTGGGTCCTCCTACGAGCAGTACTTC. Amino acid sequence: CASSEGPSGSSYEQYF.

The chain links TRBV7-2 to TRBJ2-3, with 12 bases identical to TRBD2. V shed 6 bases and J 6 bases; nucleotides not matched to a gene: 10. The CDR3 has 16 amino acids. The V gene's germline CDR1 is SGHTA and CDR2 FQGNSA. CDR3 nucleotide sequence: TGTGCCAGCAGATTGTTTCTAGCGGGAGGGTTGGATACGCAGTATTTT. It codes for CASRLFLAGGLDTQYF.

The chain combines TRBV9 with TRBJ2-7, with D perhaps TRBD2 (5 bases). Trimming cost V 0 bases and J 0 bases, with 10 bases left between them. Germline-derived CDR1 and CDR2 are SGDLS and YYNGEE. The CDR3 sequence is 15 residues long. Written as DNA, the CDR3 is TGTGCCAGCAGCGTAGGGCCTACTAGCTCCTACGAGCAGTACTTC. Protein product: CASSVGPTSSYEQYF.

This clone was observed a handful of times. V is TRBV9 and J is TRBJ2-2, with a tentative D call TRBD1 (6 bases). The CDR3 is 17 residues long. Germline assignment: CDR1 SGDLS and CDR2 YYNGEE. With 3 bases removed from V and 0 bases from J, the gap between germline ends came to 15 bases. CDR3 residues: CASSETTDRANTGELFF. In DNA form, the CDR3 reads TGTGCCAGCAGCGAGACCACGGACAGAGCGAACACCGGGGAGCTGTTTTTT.

The chain links TRBV6-1 to TRBJ2-4, with D maybe TRBD1 (5 bases). This CDR3 has 15 residues. V lost 1 base and J 7 bases, leaving 14 bases between the germline ends. Per the germline V gene, CDR1 is MNHNS and CDR2 is SASEGT. The CDR3 spells CASSEGGRVANIQYF. The CDR3 DNA reads TGTGCCAGCAGTGAAGGCGGCAGGGTTGCGAACATTCAGTACTTC.

The CDR3 DNA reads TGTGCCCTTACTCGCGTTATGACTGAAGCTTTCTTT. Translated: CALTRVMTEAFF. The chain recombines TRBV7-9 with TRBJ1-1; D unresolved. Trimming removed 11 bases at V and 5 bases at J, with 15 bases between. Germline V gene lookup returns CDR1 SEHNR and CDR2 FQNEAQ (reference sequence). The CDR3 loop spans 12 amino acids.

The CDR3 here is CSAVTGGAFF. The CDR3 DNA follows: TGCAGCGCCGTGACAGGGGGAGCTTTCTTT. The rearrangement links TRBV29-1 to TRBJ1-1; 9 positions agree with TRBD1. The CDR3 loop spans 10 amino acids. Looked up from germline, CDR1 is SQVTM and CDR2 is ANQGSEA. J was trimmed by 10 bases and V by 7 bases; bases with no gene match: 4.

In DNA form, the CDR3 reads TGTGCCAGCAGCCCAGAACAGGTTACCTCCTACGAGCAGTACTTC. Translating gives CASSPEQVTSYEQYF. V is TRBV7-9 and J is TRBJ2-7; tentative D call: TRBD1 (5 bases). The CDR3 sequence is 15 residues long. Germline values: CDR1 SEHNR, CDR2 FQNEAQ (reference sequence). With 5 bases removed from V and 0 bases from J, the gap between germline ends came to 14 bases.

On this clone: One end of the junction does not line up with germline, which may come from a read error. V is TRBV7-9 and J is TRBJ1-2, with no clear D. This CDR3 has 12 residues. From germline, CDR1 is SEHNR and CDR2 FQNEAQ (reference sequence). The CDR3 nucleotides are TGTTCCAGCCCCGAGGGAAGCTATGGCTACACCTTC. Protein: CSSPEGSYGYTF. Full variable domain (missing parts from reference TRBV7-9 and TRBJ1-2): DTGVSQNPRHKITKRGQNVTFRCDPISEHNRLYWYRQTLGQGPEFLTYFQNEAQLEKSRLLSDRFSAERPKGSFSTLEIQRTEQGDSAMYLCSSPEGSYGYTFGSGTRLTVV.

This sequence joins TRBV30 and TRBJ1-2; D unresolved. Germline values: CDR1 GTSNPN, CDR2 SVGIG (reference sequence). This CDR3 has 15 amino acids. With 2 bases removed from V and 6 bases from J, the gap between germline ends came to 19 bases. The CDR3 is CAWSLTREAQDGYTF. The CDR3 DNA reads TGTGCCTGGAGTTTAACTAGGGAGGCCCAGGATGGCTACACCTTC.

Turning to this clone: Germline is not matched at one junction end, which may reflect a read error. V is TRBV5-1 and J is TRBJ2-1, with D perhaps TRBD1 (6 bases). CDR1 is SGHRS, CDR2 YFSETQ, per germline. CDR3 length equals 14 residues. The CDR3 nucleotides are TGCGCCGGCAGCTTGGAACAGGGCCACCATGAGCAGTTCTTC. Translated, it gives CAGSLEQGHHEQFF.

The gene calls are TRBV27 and TRBJ2-1, with TRBD1 matching 7 bases. Germline CDR1 reads MNHEY; CDR2 reads SMNVEV (reference sequence). V lost 4 bases, J lost 1 base, and 7 bases stayed unmatched. CDR3 length equals 16 residues. The chain's CDR3 is CASSSTQGVSYNEQFF. CDR3 bases: TGTGCCAGCAGTTCAACGCAGGGGGTGTCCTACAATGAGCAGTTCTTC.

The CDR3 is CASSSGEAFF. The CDR3 DNA reads TGTGCCAGCAGCTCGGGTGAAGCTTTCTTT. The chain employs TRBV7-9 and TRBJ1-1, with D hard to call. V gave up 4 bases and J gave up 7 bases, with 4 bases separating them. Germline V gene sequence: CDR1 SEHNR, CDR2 FQNEAQ (reference sequence). The CDR3 contains 10 residues.

CDR3 loop: CASSKGVRTEAFF. CDR3 in DNA: TGTGCCAGCAGCAAGGGGGTGAGGACTGAAGCTTTCTTT. The chain recombines TRBV7-9 with TRBJ1-1, with D perhaps matching TRBD1 (6 bases). CDR3 length equals 13 residues. The V gene lost 5 bases and the J gene lost 5 bases, with 12 bases spanning the gap. The germline gives CDR1 SEHNR, CDR2 FQNEAQ (reference sequence).

The chain recombines TRBV19 with TRBJ2-2; D may be TRBD2 (5 bases). Between the trimmed V and J ends, which lost 5 bases and 4 bases, there was a span of 14 bases. The CDR3 is 15 amino acids. Per the germline V gene, CDR1 is LNHDA and CDR2 is SQIVND (reference sequence). The CDR3 coding sequence is TGTGCCAGTAGTGGGGTACTAGTGAGCACCGGGGAGCTGTTTTTT. It yields the protein CASSGVLVSTGELFF.

CDR3 sequence (DNA): TGTGCCTGGAGTGTCGGGGTGCAGCTCAATCAGCCCCAGCATTTT. It encodes CAWSVGVQLNQPQHF. This sequence joins TRBV30 and TRBJ1-5; D unresolved. CDR3 size: 15 residues. V was pared by 0 bases and J by 3 bases, with 12 bases between. The germline gives CDR1 GTSNPN, CDR2 SVGIG (reference sequence).

The chain combines TRBV19 with TRBJ2-2; D possibly corresponds to TRBD2 (7 bases). Germline CDR1 and CDR2: LNHDA and SQIVND (reference sequence). V was clipped by 9 bases and J by 1 base, with 15 bases between them. The CDR3 sequence is 15 residues long. The CDR3 coding sequence is TGTGCCAGCGAGGGGGGGACTGGGAACACCGGGGAGCTGTTTTTT. This encodes CASEGGTGNTGELFF.

V gene TRBV7-2 combines with J gene TRBJ1-4; maybe TRBD1 (6 bases). Trimming cost V 5 bases and J 6 bases, with 16 bases left between them. CDR1 and CDR2 (germline): SGHTA, FQGNSA. There are 15 residues in the CDR3. CDR3 nucleotides: TGTGCCAGCAGCCCCAATAGGGGGACCGATGAAAAACTGTTTTTT. It codes for CASSPNRGTDEKLFF.

The J gene is TRBJ2-7, the V gene TRBV29-1; 9 bases match TRBD1. Germline values: CDR1 SQVTM, CDR2 ANQGSEA. CDR3 length: 13 amino acids. The trim removed 6 bases at V and 2 bases at J, leaving 5 bases unmatched. The chain's CDR3 is CSVTGTGTYEQYF. Written as DNA, the CDR3 is TGCAGCGTGACCGGGACAGGGACCTACGAGCAGTACTTC.

This chain joins TRBV7-9 and TRBJ2-5; no definite D call. The last part of the DNA fits TRBJ2-7 better; the J call may be wrong. CDR1 is SEHNR and CDR2 is FQNEAQ in the germline V gene (reference sequence). This CDR3 comprises 13 residues. The CDR3 protein is CASRLDKPYEQYF. The CDR3 DNA reads TGTGCCAGCAGACTCGACAAGCCCTACGAGCAGTACTTC.